This passage covers 21 T cell receptor beta chains from one sample sequenced in a study of monozygotic twins with inflammatory bowel disease. Using the 5' RACE reads, TCRdb records one entry per CDR3 protein without DNA. This listing includes fewer than 450,000 distinct CDR3 sequences. Sequencing was performed on blood. The receptor source for this set is a human donor with ulcerative colitis or Crohn's disease, or a healthy co-twin of an affected twin (not recorded which).

The chain couples TRBV24-1 to TRBJ1-5. CDR1 and CDR2 (germline): KGHDR, SFDVKD. This CDR3 region has 13 residues. This CDR3 reads CATSDFEGWPQHF.

This rearrangement joins TRBV7-6 to TRBJ2-2; without DNA, the TCRdb call of TRBD1 cannot be checked. CDR1 SGHVS and CDR2 FNYEAQ come from the germline V gene. This CDR3 comprises 15 residues. This CDR3 reads CASSLAYQGAGELFF. Using reference TRBV7-6 and TRBJ2-2 for the parts outside the CDR3, the full variable domain is GAGVSQSPRYKVTKRGQDVALRCDPISGHVSLYWYRQALGQGPEFLTYFNYEAQQDKSGLPNDRFSAERPEGSISTLTIQRTEQRDSAMYRCASSLAYQGAGELFFGEGSRLTVL.

This chain joins TRBV5-1 and TRBJ1-6; the D call from TCRdb, TRBD1, cannot be confirmed without DNA. This CDR3 has 15 residues. Germline lookup yields CDR1 SGHRS and CDR2 YFSETQ. CDR3 protein: CASSTDSTYNSPLHF.

The rearrangement links TRBV6-2 or TRBV6-3 to TRBJ2-7; TCRdb calls TRBD2, which cannot be checked without DNA. Per the germline V gene, CDR1 is MNHEY and CDR2 is SVGEGT. The CDR3 is made up of 15 amino acids. The CDR3 sequence: CASSDIAGSSYEQYF.

The rearrangement uses TRBV6-2 or TRBV6-3 and TRBJ2-4; TCRdb designates TRBD1, a call that cannot be tested without DNA. The germline gives CDR1 MNHEY, CDR2 SVGEGT. The CDR3 runs to 16 residues. The CDR3 loop reads CASSYQTTGGKDIQYF.

The chain has TRBV14 and TRBJ2-3. Germline loops: CDR1 SGHDN, CDR2 FVKESK. The CDR3 is 14 amino acids. The chain's CDR3 is CASSDTSTTDTQYF.

This chain links TRBV5-4 with TRBJ2-7; TCRdb's D call, TRBD1, is unchecked because there is no DNA. The CDR3 sequence is 16 residues long. In germline, CDR1 is SGHNT, CDR2 YYREEE (reference sequence). The CDR3 protein is CASSLRYGTGAYEQYF.

This chain joins TRBV27 and TRBJ2-7; TCRdb reports TRBD1, a call that lacks DNA to check it against. CDR1 is MNHEY and CDR2 is SMNVEV in the germline V gene (reference sequence). CDR3 length: 15 amino acids. CDR3 in amino acids: CASSAPGQGWYEQYF.

This chain connects TRBV7-2 to TRBJ1-2; TCRdb designates TRBD1, a call that cannot be tested without DNA. The CDR3 has 15 amino acids. Germline V gene lookup returns CDR1 SGHTA and CDR2 FQGNSA. The CDR3 reads CASSFKTGPGDGYTF.

This sequence joins TRBV25-1 and TRBJ1-2; lacking DNA, the TRBD1 call made by TCRdb goes unchecked. Per germline, CDR1 MGHDK and CDR2 SYGVNS. This CDR3 spans 14 amino acids. The CDR3 loop reads CASSEFGQGGGYTF.

The chain has TRBV4-2 and TRBJ2-1; TCRdb's D call, TRBD2, is unchecked because there is no DNA. The CDR3 runs to 17 residues. Germline V gives CDR1 LGHNA, CDR2 YNFKEQ. The CDR3 sequence: CASSQQLLAGGQDEQFF.

The J gene is TRBJ2-5, the V gene TRBV20-1; absent DNA, TCRdb's TRBD1 call cannot be checked. In germline, CDR1 is DFQATT, CDR2 SNEGSKA (reference sequence). This CDR3 spans 15 amino acids. This chain's CDR3 is CSARDGRGEWETQYF.

This chain links TRBV5-1 with TRBJ2-7; TCRdb gives TRBD1 as the D gene, but with no DNA this cannot be confirmed. CDR3 length: 14 residues. The germline V gene encodes CDR1 SGHRS and CDR2 YFSETQ. The CDR3 is CASSLEGTEYEQYF. The full variable domain, with the rest looked up from reference TRBV5-1 and TRBJ2-7, is KAGVTQTPRYLIKTRGQQVTLSCSPISGHRSVSWYQQTPGQGLQFLFEYFSETQRNKGNFPGRFSGRQFSNSRSEMNVSTLELGDSALYLCASSLEGTEYEQYFGPGTRLTVT.

The CDR3 spells CASSFSGGGQSTDEKLFF. The chain is built from TRBV6-5 and TRBJ1-4; the D gene TCRdb calls, TRBD1, cannot be checked with no DNA. Germline V gene data show CDR1 as MNHEY and CDR2 as SVGAGI. The CDR3 consists of 18 residues.

V and J are TRBV7-7 and TRBJ2-3; TCRdb lists TRBD2, though no DNA is available to test this call. The CDR3 sequence is 16 residues long. CDR1 and CDR2 (germline): SSHAT, FNYEAQ (reference sequence). The CDR3 spells CASSLGTAGSVDTQYF. Full variable domain (rest looked up from reference TRBV7-7 and TRBJ2-3): GAGVSQSPRYKVTKRGQDVTLRCDPISSHATLYWYQQALGQGPEFLTYFNYEAQPDKSGLPSDRFSAERPEGSISTLTIQRTEQRDSAMYRCASSLGTAGSVDTQYFGPGTRLTVL.

The V gene is TRBV3-1, the J gene TRBJ2-7. The germline CDR1 and CDR2 sequences are LGHDT and YNNKEL (reference sequence). The CDR3 has 15 amino acids. The CDR3 sequence is CASSLTDGDPYEQYF.

This chain uses TRBV6-5 with TRBJ2-1; TCRdb designates TRBD1, a call that cannot be tested without DNA. From germline, CDR1 is MNHEY and CDR2 SVGAGI. The CDR3 is 16 amino acids. CDR3 protein: CASSLPGGATYNEQFF.

The J gene is TRBJ2-5, the V gene TRBV20-1; the D gene TCRdb calls, TRBD1, cannot be checked with no DNA. The CDR3 consists of 13 residues. In germline, CDR1 is DFQATT, CDR2 SNEGSKA (reference sequence). This CDR3 reads CSASRSGWETQYF.

The chain combines TRBV12-3 or TRBV12-4 with TRBJ1-1; as DNA is missing, the TRBD1 call by TCRdb cannot be tested. The CDR3 runs 16 residues. Here the CDR3 reads CATGGMGGPPSLEAFF.

The V call is TRBV30, the J call TRBJ2-7. This CDR3 contains 13 residues. Per the germline V gene, CDR1 is GTSNPN and CDR2 is SVGIG (reference sequence). The CDR3 loop is CAWSVDSSYEQYF.

The chain links TRBV19 to TRBJ2-7; TCRdb proposes TRBD1, but this gene call is untestable without DNA. The length of the CDR3 is 15 residues. Germline V CDR1 and CDR2: LNHDA, SQIVND (reference sequence). The CDR3 protein is CASSIFWQGGYEQYF.